These T cell receptor beta chains were read from a single sample in a study of somatic mutations in cytotoxic T cells in rheumatoid arthritis. This table comes from immunoSEQ multiplex PCR, and its TCRdb copy is limited to in-frame clones, with some not included. In the table there are some 20,000 clones, 70% to 75% of which are singletons. The sequenced material came from CD8+ T cells sorted from blood. Every receptor here comes from an older woman in good health. Each CDR3 is given with its conserved first and last residue. D genes are given only for firm matches. Where a row states a size, it is once, few, many or the class of an expanded clone; other rows omit it.

v_gene	j_gene	abundance	d_gene	CDR3nt	CDR3aa
TRBV27	TRBJ2-5	-	-	TGTGCCAGCAGTCCGCGGACAGTAGGGGATTGGGAGACCCAGTACTTC	CASSPRTVGDWETQYF
TRBV29-1	TRBJ2-7	-	TRBD2	TGCAGCGTTGTGACTAGCAGGAGAGACGAGCAGTACTTC	CSVVTSRRDEQYF
TRBV6-6	TRBJ1-2	-	-	TGTGCCAGCAGGTCGGGGGAACGAGATGGCTACACCTTC	CASRSGERDGYTF
TRBV6-6	TRBJ1-2	-	-	TGTGCCAGCAGTAGAACAGGGATTGGCTACACCTTC	CASSRTGIGYTF
TRBV2	TRBJ1-6	-	-	TGTGCCAGCAGTCCCGATACCTGGGCCTCTTCACCCCTCCACTTT	CASSPDTWASSPLHF
TRBV6-1	TRBJ2-2	-	-	TGTGCCAGCATAATATCCGGGGAGCTGTTTTTT	CASIISGELFF
TRBV7-9	TRBJ2-2	few	TRBD1	TGTGCCAGCAGCTCCCCCGCCCTTAGGGGGCAGCTGAACACCGGGGAGCTGTTTTTT	CASSSPALRGQLNTGELFF
TRBV5-4	TRBJ2-7	-	TRBD2	TGTGCCAGCAGCTTGTGGGGTAGCGGGGCCGAGCAGTACTTC	CASSLWGSGAEQYF
TRBV7-8	TRBJ1-5	-	-	TGTGCCAGCAGCTTAGTCGGCAATCAGCCCCAGCATTTT	CASSLVGNQPQHF
TRBV4-1	TRBJ1-4	-	TRBD1	TGCGCCAGCAGCCAAGAGGGGACAGGGGGGGGTGAAAAACTGTTTTTT	CASSQEGTGGGEKLFF
TRBV20-1	TRBJ2-7	-	-	TGCAGTGCAAACTACGAGCAGTACTTC	CSANYEQYF
TRBV10-3	TRBJ2-5	-	TRBD2	TGTGCCATCAGAAGAGCGGGGGAGGAGACCCAGTACTTC	CAIRRAGEETQYF
TRBV5-8	TRBJ1-4	-	-	TGTGCCAGCAGCTTCACGGGACATATAGAAAAACTGTTTTTT	CASSFTGHIEKLFF